The 17 T cell receptor beta chains in this list originate from one sample, sequenced in a study of shared clonotypes between healthy human individuals. The protocol was immunoSEQ multiplex PCR, while the TCRdb copy is restricted to in-frame clones and leaves out a portion. The sample consists of under 750,000 clones, around 77% of them appearing once. Input material: memory CD4+ T cells sorted from blood. This sample's subset: CD45RA-negative fraction. The receptors here all came from a woman aged 25 to 39 in good health.

This rearrangement joins TRBV5-8 to TRBJ2-5; D is possibly TRBD1 (5 bases). The DNA matches TRBJ2-7 better at its end, which makes the J call doubtful. The germline CDR1 and CDR2 sequences are SGHTS and YDEGEE. There are 14 residues in the CDR3. CDR3 sequence (DNA): TGTGCCAGCAGCTTCCCAGGGCCGATTTACGAGCAGTACTTC. This codes for CASSFPGPIYEQYF.

The chain is built from TRBV27 and TRBJ1-2; 7 positions match TRBD1. Trimming removed 3 bases from V and 2 bases from J; junction bases left unmatched: 9. Germline values: CDR1 MNHEY, CDR2 SMNVEV (reference sequence). The CDR3 sequence is 16 residues long. CDR3 bases: TGTGCCAGCAGTTTCCTTCCTCCGGGACAGAACTATGGCTACACCTTC. This sequence encodes CASSFLPPGQNYGYTF.

The V call is TRBV5-1, the J call TRBJ2-7; D gene uncertain. V lost 0 bases and J 2 bases, leaving 9 bases between the germline ends. The CDR3 contains 14 residues. The V gene's germline CDR1 is SGHRS and CDR2 YFSETQ. CDR3 DNA sequence: TGCGCCAGCAGCTTGGTATCGGACCCCTACGAGCAGTACTTC. Amino acids: CASSLVSDPYEQYF.

The chain recombines TRBV6-5 with TRBJ1-1; D gene uncertain. CDR3 length equals 12 residues. The germline CDR1 and CDR2 sequences are MNHEY and SVGAGI. Trimming cost V 5 bases and J 3 bases, with 7 bases left between them. The CDR3 loop reads CASSRWDTEAFF. The CDR3 DNA reads TGTGCCAGCAGTCGGTGGGACACTGAAGCTTTCTTT.

This clone was recorded many times. The J gene is TRBJ1-4, the V gene TRBV19; D call uncertain. The CDR3 runs 15 residues. The germline V gene has CDR1 LNHDA and CDR2 SQIVND (reference sequence). V was clipped by 3 bases and J by 7 bases, with 15 bases between them. The CDR3 coding sequence is TGTGCCAGTAGTATCCCCCCCCCGCGGGGTGAAAAACTGTTTTTT. Translated, it gives CASSIPPPRGEKLFF. The full variable domain, its missing parts supplied by reference TRBV19 and TRBJ1-4, is DGGITQSPKYLFRKEGQNVTLSCEQNLNHDAMYWYRQDPGQGLRLIYYSQIVNDFQKGDIAEGYSVSREKKESFPLTVTSAQKNPTAFYLCASSIPPPRGEKLFFGSGTQLSVL.

The chain couples TRBV5-4 to TRBJ2-3; D gene ambiguous. Deletions cut 0 bases from V and 2 bases from J, with 10 bases between. CDR1 is SGHNT, CDR2 YYREEE, per germline (reference sequence). The CDR3 runs 15 residues. CDR3 nucleotide sequence: TGTGCCAGCAGCTTGGATAGACCAAACACAGATACGCAGTATTTT. Its protein is CASSLDRPNTDTQYF.

This sequence joins TRBV6-5 and TRBJ2-5, with a tentative D call TRBD1 (6 bases). Trimming stripped 10 bases from V and 5 bases from J, with 17 bases between. The CDR3 consists of 13 residues. CDR1 is MNHEY and CDR2 is SVGAGI in the germline V gene. CDR3 coding DNA: TGTGCCACCTCCAGGGGACGTGGGGAGACCCAGTACTTC. It is translated as CATSRGRGETQYF.

This rearrangement joins TRBV10-2 to TRBJ2-5, with a possible D match to TRBD1 (6 bases). The V end was cut by 7 bases, the J end by 7 bases, with 16 bases between. The CDR3 runs 13 residues. Per germline, CDR1 WSHSY and CDR2 SAAADI. In DNA, the CDR3 is TGCGCCAGCACAAGACAGGCTGGCGGGACCCAGTACTTC. It yields the protein CASTRQAGGTQYF.

The chain is built from TRBV4-1 and TRBJ2-6; a weak D match, TRBD1 (7 bases). This CDR3 comprises 20 residues. V was shortened by 2 bases and J by 0 bases, with 20 bases between the two germline ends. Looked up from germline, CDR1 is MGHRA and CDR2 is YSYEKL. In nucleotides, the CDR3 is TGCGCCAGCAGCCAACCGACTAGGGACAGATCGTTCTCTGGGGCCAACGTCCTGACTTTC. Its protein is CASSQPTRDRSFSGANVLTF.

The rearrangement joins TRBV5-1 to TRBJ2-1, with D hard to call. Germline V gene sequence: CDR1 SGHRS, CDR2 YFSETQ. The CDR3 sequence is 16 residues long. Trimming stripped 3 bases from V and 0 bases from J, with 13 bases between. The CDR3 nucleotides read TGCGCCAGCAGCTGGGTTGACTCGAGCTCCTACAATGAGCAGTTCTTC. It translates to CASSWVDSSSYNEQFF.

The V gene is TRBV15, the J gene TRBJ2-5; 12 bases are a match to TRBD2. The V and J ends lost 6 bases and 9 bases, in that order; junction bases with no gene match: 2. Germline V CDR1 and CDR2: LNHNV, YYDKDF (reference sequence). The CDR3 consists of 12 residues. This CDR3 is CATRRLAGAQYF. In DNA, the CDR3 is TGTGCCACCAGGAGACTAGCGGGGGCCCAGTACTTC.

In this sample, this clone turned up a few times. The chain carries TRBV5-6 and TRBJ2-5; tentative D call: TRBD2 (7 bases). The germline CDR1 and CDR2 sequences are SGHDT and YYEEEE. The CDR3 is made up of 17 amino acids. Trimming left V 0 bases short and J 2 bases short, with 17 bases between. Written as DNA, the CDR3 is TGTGCCAGCAGCTTGGCCGCGGGGGCGGCCATACAAGAGACCCAGTACTTC. This translates into CASSLAAGAAIQETQYF. Variable domain in full (rest from reference TRBV5-6 and TRBJ2-5): DAGVTQSPTHLIKTRGQQVTLRCSPKSGHDTVSWYQQALGQGPQFIFQYYEEEERQRGNFPDRFSGHQFPNYSSELNVNALLLGDSALYLCASSLAAGAAIQETQYFGPGTRLLVL.

The V gene is TRBV19, the J gene TRBJ1-4, with 9 bases aligning to TRBD1. The CDR3 covers 16 residues. After removal of 5 bases from V and 5 bases from J, the junction contained 9 bases not matched to a gene. The germline V gene encodes CDR1 LNHDA and CDR2 SQIVND (reference sequence). The CDR3 nucleotides read TGTGCCAGTAGTGCCGGGACAGGGCTTCGGAATGAAAAACTGTTTTTT. Amino acid sequence: CASSAGTGLRNEKLFF.

This clone came up a few times. The rearrangement links TRBV5-6 to TRBJ1-1, with D maybe TRBD1 (5 bases). Germline V gene lookup returns CDR1 SGHDT and CDR2 YYEEEE. V was pared by 4 bases and J by 0 bases, with 19 bases between. This CDR3 has 17 amino acids. The CDR3 spells CASSRSVPGQMNTEAFF. CDR3 in DNA: TGTGCCAGCAGCCGCAGCGTTCCAGGGCAAATGAACACTGAAGCTTTCTTT.

The chain couples TRBV27 to TRBJ1-5, with D unresolved. Germline V gives CDR1 MNHEY, CDR2 SMNVEV (reference sequence). V lost 5 bases and J 7 bases, leaving 9 bases between the germline ends. The CDR3 is made up of 12 amino acids. CDR3 region: CASSHNQQPQHF. CDR3 sequence (DNA): TGTGCCAGCAGTCACAATCAACAGCCCCAGCATTTT.

This clone was recorded a few times. The chain carries TRBV5-4 and TRBJ2-7; 10 bases are shared with TRBD1. Trimming took 6 bases from V and 3 from J; bases not matched to a gene: 12. Germline assignment: CDR1 SGHNT and CDR2 YYREEE (reference sequence). The CDR3 consists of 16 residues. In nucleotides, the CDR3 is TGTGCCAGCACCAAGGGGGGGACAGGGGACAACTACGAGCAGTACTTC. Its protein is CASTKGGTGDNYEQYF. The variable domain in full, completed from reference TRBV5-4 and TRBJ2-7, reads ETGVTQSPTHLIKTRGQQVTLRCSSQSGHNTVSWYQQALGQGPQFIFQYYREEENGRGNFPPRFSGLQFPNYSSELNVNALELDDSALYLCASTKGGTGDNYEQYFGPGTRLTVT.

The chain has TRBV12-5 and TRBJ2-5, with 11 bases that match TRBD2. Looked up from germline, CDR1 is LGHNT and CDR2 is FRNRAP. Unmatched junction bases numbered 14, after V lost 0 bases and J lost 5 bases. The CDR3 runs 19 residues. The CDR3 DNA reads TGTGCTAGTGGTTTGGTACGCGATGGGATACTAGCGGGAGACGAGACCCAGTACTTC. Its protein is CASGLVRDGILAGDETQYF.